This T cell receptor (beta chain) was sequenced for a study of cytomegalovirus exposure and HLA in healthy donors. Study summary: An early release of data contained around 80 million unique TCRs, which came from HLA-typed donors.

Trimming pared 3 bases from V and 7 bases from J, leaving 6 bases between. This CDR3 has 11 amino acids. Germline CDR1 and CDR2: SGHAT and FQNNGV. The PCR made use of 60 Vbeta and 13 Jbeta primers. Sequencing used immunoSEQ multiplex PCR; TCRdb keeps in-frame clones, though not all of them. The sample records fewer than 250,000 clones, more than 75% being singletons. This chain connects TRBV11-2 to TRBJ2-5; the D is unclear. Sequenced material: PBMCs. The receptor was isolated from a man aged 25 to 40 in good health and CMV-seronegative. The CDR3 reads CASSLSGTQYF. The CDR3 DNA reads TGTGCCAGCAGCTTGTCGGGGACCCAGTACTTC. Based on the CDR3 plus reference TRBV11-2 and TRBJ2-5, the full variable domain is EAGVAQSPRYKIIEKRQSVAFWCNPISGHATLYWYQQILGQGPKLLIQFQNNGVVDDSQLPKDRFSAERLKGVDSTLKIQPAKLEDSAVYLCASSLSGTQYFGPGTRLLVL.